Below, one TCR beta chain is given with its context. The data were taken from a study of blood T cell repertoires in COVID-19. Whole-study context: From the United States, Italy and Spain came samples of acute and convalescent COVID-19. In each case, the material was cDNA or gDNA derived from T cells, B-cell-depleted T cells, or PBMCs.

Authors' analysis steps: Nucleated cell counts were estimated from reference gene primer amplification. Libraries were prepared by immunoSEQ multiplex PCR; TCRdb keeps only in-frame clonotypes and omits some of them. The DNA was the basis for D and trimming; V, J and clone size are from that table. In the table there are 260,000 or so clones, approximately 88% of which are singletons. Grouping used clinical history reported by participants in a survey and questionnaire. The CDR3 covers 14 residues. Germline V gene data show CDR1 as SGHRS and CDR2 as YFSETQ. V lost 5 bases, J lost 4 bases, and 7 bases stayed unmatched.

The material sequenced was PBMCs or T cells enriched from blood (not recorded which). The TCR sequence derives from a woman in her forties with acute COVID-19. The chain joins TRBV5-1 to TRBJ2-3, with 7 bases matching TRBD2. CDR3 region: CASSRLAEADTQYF. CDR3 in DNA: TGCGCCAGCAGTCGACTAGCAGAGGCAGATACGCAGTATTTT.